In its sample, the clone carrying this T cell receptor (beta chain) was seen a few times. From germline, CDR1 is SEHNR and CDR2 FQNEAQ (reference sequence). V was clipped by 1 base and J by 2 bases, with 11 bases between them. The CDR3 totals 15 residues. In TCRdb, the 5' RACE reads were re-called with MiXCR into one record per CDR3 protein. The data show about 69,000 distinct CDR3 sequences, with 3.5% to 6% seen just once and approximately 3.6% held by the top ten. The sample originates from a study of early T cells in non-severe SARS-CoV-2 infection. For the study at large: Unsorted whole-blood RNA was sequenced in bulk, leaving chains unpaired.

This TCR was sampled from an adult who was a healthcare worker with PCR-confirmed SARS-CoV-2 infection or an uninfected control (not recorded which). The donor label of this sample is uncertain. The rearrangement joins TRBV7-9 to TRBJ2-5, with TRBD1 as a possible D gene (6 bases). Specimen: whole blood, collected at baseline. CDR3 residues: CASSLGRTAQETQYF. As DNA, the CDR3 is TGTGCCAGCAGCTTAGGAAGGACAGCTCAAGAGACCCAGTACTTC. The variable domain in full, completed from reference TRBV7-9 and TRBJ2-5, reads DTGVSQNPRHKITKRGQNVTFRCDPISEHNRLYWYRQTLGQGPEFLTYFQNEAQLEKSRLLSDRFSAERPKGSFSTLEIQRTEQGDSAMYLCASSLGRTAQETQYFGPGTRLLVL.